Listed here is a single T cell receptor beta chain. This entry is derived from a study of shared clonotypes between healthy human individuals. The repertoire was sequenced with immunoSEQ multiplex PCR; TCRdb's copy has only in-frame clones and lacks some. The sample lists 600,000 to 750,000 clones, less than 95% occurring once. The germline V gene encodes CDR1 PRHDT and CDR2 FYEKMQ (reference sequence). Trimming cost V 2 bases and J 5 bases, with 15 bases left between them. The CDR3 extends over 15 amino acids. This TCR derives from a man between 18 and 29 years old in good health. Some clones in this sample may be carry-over from other donors' samples. The V gene is TRBV13, the J gene TRBJ2-5; D tentatively fits TRBD1 or TRBD2 (5 bases each). Sequencing was done on a sample of memory CD8+ T cells from PBMCs. Subset given: CD45RO+ cells pooled with CCR7-negative TemRA cells. In nucleotides, the CDR3 is TGTGCCAGCAGCTTAAGTGGAGAGGGGTGGGAGACCCAGTACTTC. It yields the protein CASSLSGEGWETQYF.